Listed here are 14 T cell receptor beta chains from one sample, sequenced in a study of early T cells in non-severe SARS-CoV-2 infection. TCRdb processed the 5' RACE reads anew with MiXCR; each CDR3 protein has one entry. Of approximately 76,000 distinct CDR3 sequences listed, around 15% are singletons. Sequencing was done on a sample of whole blood. These receptor sequences come from an adult who was a healthcare worker with PCR-confirmed SARS-CoV-2 infection or an uninfected control (not recorded which).

This clonotype was observed a handful of times. The chain combines TRBV19 with TRBJ1-6, with D possibly matching TRBD1 (6 bases). Trimming took 6 bases from V and 7 from J, leaving 13 bases between them. In germline, CDR1 is LNHDA, CDR2 SQIVND (reference sequence). The CDR3 totals 14 residues. The CDR3 DNA reads TGTGCCAGTAGCCCGGGACACGTCAATTCACCCCTCCACTTT. Translating it yields CASSPGHVNSPLHF. Filled out from reference TRBV19 and TRBJ1-6, the complete variable domain reads DGGITQSPKYLFRKEGQNVTLSCEQNLNHDAMYWYRQDPGQGLRLIYYSQIVNDFQKGDIAEGYSVSREKKESFPLTVTSAQKNPTAFYLCASSPGHVNSPLHFGNGTRLTVT.

In its sample, this clonotype was seen many times. This sequence joins TRBV5-1 and TRBJ2-7, with 7 bases that match TRBD1. Trimming took 0 bases from V and 1 from J; bases not matched to a gene: 7. CDR1 is SGHRS, CDR2 YFSETQ, per germline. The CDR3 length is 16 residues. The CDR3 is CASSLAGTAQSYEQYF. Written as DNA, the CDR3 is TGCGCCAGCAGCTTGGCCGGGACAGCACAATCCTACGAGCAGTACTTC.

The sample holds a few counts of this clonotype. The CDR3 spells CASSLGTNYEQYF. CDR3 coding DNA: TGTGCCAGCAGTTTAGGGACTAACTACGAGCAGTACTTC. The chain uses TRBV27 and TRBJ2-7; 7 bases line up with TRBD2. V gave up 2 bases and J gave up 3 bases; unmatched junction bases: 1. CDR1 and CDR2 (germline): MNHEY, SMNVEV (reference sequence). The CDR3 has 13 residues.

A few counts support this clonotype. This chain connects TRBV27 to TRBJ2-7; the match to TRBD1 covers 11 bases. The CDR3 is 16 amino acids. Trimming at V came to 4 bases and at J to 3 bases, leaving 8 bases not matched to a gene. Looked up from germline, CDR1 is MNHEY and CDR2 is SMNVEV (reference sequence). The CDR3 loop is CASSYPRTGGVYEQYF. The DNA for the CDR3 is TGTGCCAGCAGTTACCCAAGGACAGGGGGCGTCTACGAGCAGTACTTC.

This clonotype was observed a handful of times. The chain joins TRBV5-4 to TRBJ2-2, with D tentatively TRBD1 (6 bases). V was trimmed by 3 bases and J by 6 bases, leaving 9 bases between them. CDR1 and CDR2 (germline): SGHNT, YYREEE (reference sequence). The length of the CDR3 is 13 residues. The CDR3 loop is CASSSPGAGELFF. The CDR3 DNA reads as TGTGCCAGCAGCTCCCCAGGGGCCGGGGAGCTGTTTTTT.

This clonotype was counted between two and nine times. V is TRBV11-2 and J is TRBJ2-3; 10 bases match TRBD1. CDR1 is SGHAT and CDR2 is FQNNGV in the germline V gene. The CDR3 spans 15 residues. After removal of 3 bases from V and 2 bases from J, the junction contained 2 bases not matched to a gene. The CDR3 loop reads CASSFDRGLTDTQYF. The CDR3 nucleotides are TGTGCCAGCAGCTTCGACAGGGGGCTCACAGATACGCAGTATTTT.

This clonotype occurred many times. This rearrangement joins TRBV13 to TRBJ1-4; TRBD1 matches at 9 bases. V dropped 5 bases and J dropped 2; count of bases not matched to a gene: 6. Per the germline V gene, CDR1 is PRHDT and CDR2 is FYEKMQ (reference sequence). The CDR3 sequence is 16 residues long. The CDR3 loop reads CASSDRGSLTNEKLFF. The DNA of the CDR3 is TGTGCCAGCAGCGACAGGGGGAGCCTGACTAATGAAAAACTGTTTTTT.

The chain combines TRBV6-1 with TRBJ2-7; 10 bases align to TRBD2. J gave up 3 bases and V 6 bases, and 5 bases lay outside the gene matches. This CDR3 region has 14 residues. Germline loops: CDR1 MNHNS, CDR2 SASEGT. The CDR3 loop reads CASSEASGGYEQYF. CDR3 coding DNA: TGTGCCAGCAGCGAGGCTAGCGGGGGCTACGAGCAGTACTTC.

There are many counts of this clonotype. This sequence joins TRBV3-1 and TRBJ1-5, with 10 bases matching TRBD1. Looked up from germline, CDR1 is LGHDT and CDR2 is YNNKEL (reference sequence). Trimming at V came to 3 bases and at J to 2 bases, leaving 10 bases not matched to a gene. The CDR3 runs to 18 residues. The CDR3: CASSQLSSGTGGNQPQHF. The CDR3, as DNA: TGTGCCAGCAGCCAGCTTAGCTCCGGGACAGGGGGCAATCAGCCCCAGCATTTT.

This clonotype was recorded many times. In nucleotides, the CDR3 is TGCGCCAGCAGCCTAGGGACTACCCACCACGAGCAGTACTTC. It encodes CASSLGTTHHEQYF. This chain uses TRBV5-1 with TRBJ2-7; 7 bases agree with TRBD2. Germline trimming cut 4 bases from V and 5 bases from J; bases unmatched to any gene: 9. The V gene's germline CDR1 is SGHRS and CDR2 YFSETQ. The CDR3 extends over 14 amino acids.

Turning to this clonotype: This may stem from a read error, because a much larger clone lies one nucleotide away. The chain links TRBV3-1 to TRBJ1-1, with a tentative D call TRBD1 (6 bases). The CDR3 contains 15 residues. CDR1 and CDR2 from the germline V gene are LGHDT and YNNKEL (reference sequence). The CDR3 loop reads CASSNTGLLNTVAFF. DNA for the CDR3: TGTGCCAGCAGCAACACAGGGCTCTTGAACACTGTAGCTTTCTTT.

The V and J genes are TRBV5-1 and TRBJ2-7; tentatively, D is TRBD2 (6 bases). Germline loops: CDR1 SGHRS, CDR2 YFSETQ. The germline V and J ends were trimmed by 7 bases and 0 bases, with 8 bases remaining between them. The CDR3 has 12 amino acids. CDR3 residues: CASRGSSYEQYF. As DNA, the CDR3 is TGCGCCAGCCGGGGGAGCTCCTACGAGCAGTACTTC.

The chain couples TRBV2 to TRBJ2-7; D is ambiguous. Trimming pared 8 bases from V and 1 base from J, leaving 9 bases between. The V gene's germline CDR1 is SNHLY and CDR2 FYNNEI. The CDR3 covers 12 residues. The CDR3 loop is CASDTGSYEQYF. The DNA of the CDR3 is TGTGCCAGCGACACCGGTTCCTACGAGCAGTACTTC.

This clonotype was counted ten times or more. CDR3 loop: CAWSEGRDHEQFF. CDR3 in DNA: TGTGCCTGGAGTGAAGGCAGGGACCATGAGCAGTTCTTC. The genes are TRBV30 and TRBJ2-1, with D possibly called TRBD1 or TRBD2 (5 bases each). From germline, CDR1 is GTSNPN and CDR2 SVGIG (reference sequence). Between the trimmed V and J ends, which lost 1 base and 8 bases, there was a span of 12 bases. The CDR3 loop spans 13 amino acids.